Listed below are T cell receptor beta chains from one sample, sequenced in a study of siplizumab effects on memory and regulatory T cells. Assay: immunoSEQ multiplex PCR; the TCRdb copy retains only in-frame clones and omits some. The data show 70,000 to 95,000 clones, just under 90% seen once. Sequences were obtained from CD4+ T cells sorted from blood. The receptor source for this set is a human donor in good health. Each CDR3 is given with its conserved first and last residue. D genes are given only for firm matches. Size is omitted from some rows. Given values are once, few, many or a class for expanded clones.

-	once	11	TRBV6-5	TRBJ1-1	CASSRFPEAFF	TGTGCCAGCAGTCGTTTCCCTGAAGCTTTCTTT
-	-	16	TRBV11-3	TRBJ2-1	CASSLEGRASYNEQFF	TGTGCCAGCAGCTTAGAGGGCAGGGCCTCCTACAATGAGCAGTTCTTC
TRBD1	-	16	TRBV6-6	TRBJ2-7	CATRGFVPGGSWEQYF	TGTGCCACCCGAGGTTTTGTTCCAGGGGGCTCCTGGGAGCAGTACTTC
-	-	13	TRBV6-6	TRBJ2-5	CASSPRGKGTQYF	TGTGCCAGCAGTCCCAGGGGCAAGGGGACCCAGTACTTC
TRBD1	-	14	TRBV5-4	TRBJ2-7	CASRRQGAHYEQYF	TGTGCCAGCAGGAGACAGGGGGCGCACTACGAGCAGTACTTC
-	-	14	TRBV6-5	TRBJ1-6	CASSYTGGGSPLHF	TGTGCCAGCAGTTACACCGGGGGGGGTTCACCCCTCCACTTT
TRBD1	-	13	TRBV6-6	TRBJ2-7	CASTRDRNHEQYF	TGTGCCAGCACCAGGGACAGGAACCACGAGCAGTACTTC
-	once	16	TRBV4-1	TRBJ2-1	CASSQTGSSSYNEQFF	TGCGCCAGCAGCCAAACAGGTTCTAGCTCCTACAATGAGCAGTTCTTC
TRBD1	-	16	TRBV5-1	TRBJ1-1	CASSFGTGDLNTEAFF	TGCGCCAGCAGCTTCGGGACAGGGGACTTGAACACTGAAGCTTTCTTT
-	-	13	TRBV19	TRBJ2-5	CASSRDLGETQYF	TGTGCCAGTAGTAGGGACCTCGGGGAGACCCAGTACTTC
-	few	15	TRBV19	TRBJ1-1	CASSGGLMSNTEAFF	TGTGCCAGTAGTGGGGGACTGATGTCAAACACTGAAGCTTTCTTT
-	-	10	TRBV19	TRBJ2-7	CASGSYEQYF	TGTGCCAGCGGGAGCTACGAGCAGTACTTC
-	-	14	TRBV2	TRBJ2-7	CASSEGSGSYEQYF	TGTGCCAGCAGTGAGGGGTCGGGAAGCTACGAGCAGTACTTC
-	-	13	TRBV29-1	TRBJ1-4	CSVRQDENEKLFF	TGCAGCGTCCGACAGGACGAAAATGAAAAACTGTTTTTT
-	-	14	TRBV29-1	TRBJ1-2	CSVEDRRRGNGYTF	TGCAGCGTTGAAGACCGGCGGAGGGGGAATGGCTACACCTTC
TRBD2	-	15	TRBV19	TRBJ2-2	CASSLREGYTGELFF	TGTGCCAGTAGTCTCCGGGAGGGATACACCGGGGAGCTGTTTTTT
-	-	12	TRBV7-9	TRBJ2-1	CASSLVGLKQFF	TGTGCCAGCAGCTTAGTAGGCCTCAAGCAGTTCTTC
-	-	12	TRBV18	TRBJ2-5	CASSPRLETQYF	TGTGCCAGCTCACCACGTCTAGAGACCCAGTACTTC
-	-	13	TRBV7-2	TRBJ1-3	CASRAAHGNTIYF	TGTGCCAGCAGGGCAGCCCACGGAAACACCATATATTTT
-	-	11	TRBV20-1	TRBJ2-1	CSAQLANEQFF	TGCAGTGCCCAACTAGCAAATGAGCAGTTCTTC
TRBD2	-	19	TRBV5-5	TRBJ2-7	CASSQYGTSKLRSSYEQYF	TGTGCCAGCAGCCAATACGGGACTAGCAAGTTGCGGAGCTCCTACGAGCAGTACTTC
-	-	13	TRBV14	TRBJ2-2	CASSHLGPGELFF	TGTGCCAGCAGCCATTTGGGACCCGGGGAGCTGTTTTTT
TRBD2	-	17	TRBV7-2	TRBJ2-7	CASSSAGGRERPYEQYF	TGTGCCAGCAGCTCCGCGGGCGGGCGGGAGCGTCCCTACGAGCAGTACTTC
TRBD2	-	16	TRBV6-5	TRBJ2-1	CASSYVASGTYNEQFF	TGTGCCAGCAGTTACGTGGCTAGCGGGACCTACAATGAGCAGTTCTTC
-	-	14	TRBV29-1	TRBJ2-5	CSVESLQPQETQYF	TGCAGCGTTGAGAGTCTACAGCCCCAAGAGACCCAGTACTTC
-	-	14	TRBV5-3	TRBJ2-7	CARSLMAGNDEQYF	TGTGCCAGAAGCTTGATGGCGGGAAACGACGAGCAGTACTTC
TRBD2	-	16	TRBV14	TRBJ2-5	CASSHATSGRGETQYF	TGTGCCAGCAGCCACGCCACTAGCGGGAGAGGGGAGACCCAGTACTTC
-	-	16	TRBV28	TRBJ2-4	CASSLFGGSGKNIQYF	TGTGCCAGCAGTTTATTTGGGGGCTCGGGCAAAAACATTCAGTACTTC
TRBD2	-	14	TRBV4-3	TRBJ2-7	CASSRREGLYEQYF	TGCGCCAGCAGCCGGCGGGAGGGCCTCTACGAGCAGTACTTC
-	-	15	TRBV14	TRBJ2-3	CASSPRLSSTDTQYF	TGTGCCAGCAGCCCCCGGCTATCGAGCACAGATACGCAGTATTTT
-	-	11	TRBV20-1	TRBJ2-1	CSGRAYNEQFF	TGCAGTGGTCGGGCCTACAATGAGCAGTTCTTC
-	-	14	TRBV6-5	TRBJ2-5	CASRNPGPEGTQYF	TGTGCCAGCAGAAACCCGGGACCCGAGGGGACCCAGTACTTC
-	once	15	TRBV5-1	TRBJ2-2	CASSLVPTNTGELFF	TGCGCCAGCAGCTTGGTGCCGACGAACACCGGGGAGCTGTTTTTT
-	-	15	TRBV19	TRBJ1-1	CASAHSGIKNTEAFF	TGTGCCAGTGCCCACTCGGGGATCAAGAACACTGAAGCTTTCTTT
TRBD1	-	16	TRBV5-1	TRBJ1-4	CASSPGIGQGIEKLFF	TGCGCCAGCAGCCCCGGTATAGGACAGGGGATTGAAAAACTGTTTTTT
TRBD1	-	15	TRBV7-2	TRBJ2-3	CASSSTGVMGNTQYF	TGTGCCAGCAGCTCGACAGGGGTTATGGGAAATACGCAGTATTTT
-	-	20	TRBV19	TRBJ2-4	CASSQTRLAMAGGVKNIQYF	TGTGCCAGTAGCCAAACCCGCTTAGCTATGGCCGGGGGTGTCAAAAACATTCAGTACTTC